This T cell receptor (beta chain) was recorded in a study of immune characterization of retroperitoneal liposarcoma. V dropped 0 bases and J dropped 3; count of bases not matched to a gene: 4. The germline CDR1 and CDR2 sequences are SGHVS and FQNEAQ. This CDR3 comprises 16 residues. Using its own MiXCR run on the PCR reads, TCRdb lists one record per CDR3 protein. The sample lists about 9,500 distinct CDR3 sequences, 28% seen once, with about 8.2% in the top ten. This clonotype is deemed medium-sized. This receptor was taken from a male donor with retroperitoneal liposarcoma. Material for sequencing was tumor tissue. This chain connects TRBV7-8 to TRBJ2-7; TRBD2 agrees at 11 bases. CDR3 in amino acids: CASSLAASGGIYEQYF. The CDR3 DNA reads TGTGCCAGCAGCTTAGCGGCTAGCGGGGGGATCTACGAGCAGTACTTC.